This TCR beta chain came from a study of blood T cell repertoires in COVID-19. Whole-study context: Acute and convalescent COVID-19 specimens originated in the United States, Italy and Spain. The analysed material was cDNA or gDNA that came from T cells, B-cell-depleted T cells, or PBMCs.

This clone was seen a few times. How the authors handled the data: Reference gene primer amplification in the assay estimated nucleated cell counts. Sequenced by immunoSEQ multiplex PCR; TCRdb stores in-frame clones only, minus some. The V and J calls and the clone size are those of that table, but D and trimming were determined from the DNA. In the table there are hundreds of thousands of clones, 80% to 90% of which are singletons. This CDR3 has 15 residues. Germline-derived CDR1 and CDR2 are MRHNA and SNTAGT. V dropped 4 bases and J dropped 2; count of bases not matched to a gene: 6. The receptor's source is an elderly man with acute or convalescent COVID-19. Specimen: peripheral blood. The V and J genes are TRBV6-4 and TRBJ2-3, with 7 bases matching TRBD2. For the CDR3, the DNA is TGTGCCAGCAGTGTCGACAGCGGGGACACAGATACGCAGTATTTT. The encoded protein is CASSVDSGDTDTQYF.